The 20 T cell receptor beta chains reported below all come from one sample, sequenced in a study of T cell repertoires in cytomegalovirus infection. Via MiXCR, TCRdb re-called the reads, giving one row per CDR3 protein. The sample holds nearly 550,000 distinct CDR3 sequences; 16% are singletons and the top ten take around 25%. The sequenced sample consisted of CD8+ T cells from PBMCs. These receptors all come from a human donor in good health (CMV status not recorded). Some clones in this sample may be carry-over from other donors' samples.

This chain links TRBV4-2 with TRBJ1-1; 7 bases map to TRBD1. The CDR3 length is 14 residues. Germline CDR1 reads LGHNA; CDR2 reads YNFKEQ. With V trimmed by 0 bases and J by 5 bases, 3 bases remained unmatched. CDR3 nucleotide sequence: TGTGCCAGCAGCCAAGAGCAGGGGGTAACTGAAGCTTTCTTT. Translation gives CASSQEQGVTEAFF.

This clonotype was counted many times. V is TRBV28 and J is TRBJ2-1; 12 bases are a match to TRBD2. The length of the CDR3 is 15 residues. Unmatched junction bases numbered 3, after V lost 5 bases and J lost 4 bases. Germline assignment: CDR1 MDHEN and CDR2 SYDVKM. The CDR3 sequence is CASSPSGRAYNEQFF. CDR3 bases: TGTGCCAGCAGTCCTAGCGGGAGGGCTTACAATGAGCAGTTCTTC.

The V call is TRBV20-1, the J call TRBJ2-5; 9 nucleotides line up with TRBD2. The CDR3 loop spans 15 amino acids. With V trimmed by 6 bases and J by 4 bases, 12 bases remained unmatched. Per the germline V gene, CDR1 is DFQATT and CDR2 is SNEGSKA (reference sequence). Written as DNA, the CDR3 is TGCAGTGCACGCGAGGTTATAGCGGGAGTAGAGACCCAGTACTTC. As protein: CSAREVIAGVETQYF.

This clonotype showed up just a few times. The chain joins TRBV20-1 to TRBJ2-3; 7 bases match TRBD2. Trimming took 6 bases from V and 2 from J; bases not matched to a gene: 14. The germline V gene encodes CDR1 DFQATT and CDR2 SNEGSKA (reference sequence). This CDR3 region has 16 residues. The CDR3 is CSAMRNVGGLTDTQYF. The CDR3 coding sequence is TGCAGTGCCATGCGAAATGTGGGAGGGCTCACAGATACGCAGTATTTT.

J is TRBJ2-3 and V is TRBV14; 9 bases align to TRBD2. V shed 1 base and J 7 bases; nucleotides not matched to a gene: 12. The germline V gene has CDR1 SGHDN and CDR2 FVKESK. CDR3 size: 17 residues. This CDR3 reads CASSQGEGRLAVHTQYF. The CDR3 DNA reads TGTGCCAGCAGCCAAGGGGAGGGAAGACTAGCGGTCCATACGCAGTATTTT.

At least ten counts were recorded for this clonotype. The V gene is TRBV23-1, the J gene TRBJ2-7; D might be TRBD1 (5 bases). TRBV23-1 is noted as an ORF with a role that remains uncertain. Trimming removed 3 bases at V and 3 bases at J, with 24 bases between. The CDR3 is 18 amino acids. As DNA, the CDR3 is TGCGCCAGCAGTCATCACCCCCTCCAGGGTTCCCCCTACTACGAGCAGTACTTC. Residues: CASSHHPLQGSPYYEQYF.

This clonotype showed up just a few times. A much larger clone differs from this one at a single base, so this may be a read error. V and J are TRBV5-4 and TRBJ2-7; weak D call: TRBD1 (6 bases). V gave up 4 bases and J gave up 3 bases, with 14 bases separating them. The CDR3 is 14 residues long. CDR1 SGHNT and CDR2 YYREEE come from the germline V gene (reference sequence). The CDR3 sequence is CASSTGQSFYEQYF. The DNA of the CDR3 is TGTGCCAGCAGCACAGGACAGAGCTTCTACGAGCAGTACTTC. The full variable domain, its missing parts supplied by reference TRBV5-4 and TRBJ2-7, is ETGVTQSPTHLIKTRGQQVTLRCSSQSGHNTVSWYQQALGQGPQFIFQYYREEENGRGNFPPRFSGLQFPNYSSELNVNALELDDSALYLCASSTGQSFYEQYFGPGTRLTVT.

In its sample, this clonotype was seen many times. The chain has TRBV12-5 and TRBJ2-7, with D unresolved. Germline CDR1 LGHNT, CDR2 FRNRAP. The CDR3 covers 11 residues. V lost 5 bases to trimming and J lost 11 bases, with 13 bases between them. The CDR3 is CASGPSGREYF. CDR3 bases: TGTGCTAGTGGTCCCTCGGGCCGGGAGTACTTC.

The chain employs TRBV6-5 and TRBJ2-3; 8 nucleotides align to TRBD2. There are 16 residues in the CDR3. Losses at the gene ends were 6 bases for V and 1 base for J; bases not matched to a gene: 9. CDR1 MNHEY and CDR2 SVGAGI come from the germline V gene. In DNA form, the CDR3 reads TGTGCCAGCAGCCGGGGGGGGGCGTTAGGCACAGATACGCAGTATTTT. Residues: CASSRGGALGTDTQYF.

In this sample, this clonotype turned up a few times. The chain joins TRBV14 to TRBJ2-7, with TRBD1 identical over 7 bases. The CDR3 spans 15 residues. V trimming: 3 bases; J trimming: 0 bases; junction bases outside the gene matches: 5. Per germline, CDR1 SGHDN and CDR2 FVKESK. The CDR3 DNA follows: TGTGCCAGCAGCCACCCTCGACAGGGCTCCTACGAGCAGTACTTC. It translates to CASSHPRQGSYEQYF.

In its sample, this clonotype was seen many times. V is TRBV7-2 and J is TRBJ1-6; D is uncertain. Germline values: CDR1 SGHTA, CDR2 FQGNSA. The CDR3 runs 16 residues. Trimming took 7 bases from V and 10 from J, leaving 23 bases between them. This CDR3 reads CASKYNEQFRGSPLHF. CDR3 DNA: TGTGCCAGCAAATACAACGAACAATTTCGTGGGTCACCCCTCCACTTT.

This clonotype has a count of ten or more. This sequence joins TRBV6-5 and TRBJ1-6, with 7 nucleotides matching TRBD1. The V gene end was trimmed by 6 bases and the J gene end by 0 bases; junction bases not matched to a gene: 8. The germline CDR1 and CDR2 sequences are MNHEY and SVGAGI. The CDR3 spans 17 residues. The CDR3 protein is CASRTGTEPSYNSPLHF. DNA of the CDR3: TGTGCCAGCAGGACGGGGACAGAGCCCTCCTATAATTCACCCCTCCACTTT.

This clonotype was seen repeatedly, ten times or more. This chain uses TRBV7-6 with TRBJ1-1, with a weak D call TRBD1 (6 bases). V dropped 4 bases and J dropped 1 base, with 22 bases sitting between them. CDR3 size: 18 residues. Germline V gives CDR1 SGHVS, CDR2 FNYEAQ. This chain's CDR3 is CASSYRSPRTAENTEAFF. In nucleotides, the CDR3 is TGTGCCAGCAGCTACAGATCACCTCGGACAGCGGAGAACACTGAAGCTTTCTTT.

This clonotype was counted a few times. The CDR3 DNA sequence: TGTGCCAGCAGTTTGGGGGGACTCGGGGGCTACACCTTC. This gives the protein CASSLGGLGGYTF. The chain combines TRBV12-3 or TRBV12-4 with TRBJ1-2; TRBD1 might be the D (5 bases). The length of the CDR3 is 13 residues. V dropped 3 bases and J dropped 8 bases, with 13 bases sitting between them.

This clonotype was counted between two and nine times. This chain connects TRBV5-4 to TRBJ2-1; D gene ambiguous. Germline V gene lookup returns CDR1 SGHNT and CDR2 YYREEE (reference sequence). With 3 bases removed from V and 5 bases from J, the gap between germline ends came to 9 bases. The CDR3 has 13 residues. The CDR3: CASSSQSDNEQFF. The CDR3 region has the DNA TGTGCCAGCAGCTCACAGTCCGACAATGAGCAGTTCTTC.

This clonotype was picked up many times. The chain combines TRBV27 with TRBJ1-5; possible D gene TRBD1, 6 bases. The length of the CDR3 is 15 residues. The V and J ends lost 4 bases and 2 bases respectively, with 12 bases between them. Per the germline V gene, CDR1 is MNHEY and CDR2 is SMNVEV (reference sequence). CDR3 amino acids: CASSWSGGGNQPQHF. CDR3 coding DNA: TGTGCCAGCAGTTGGTCCGGGGGCGGCAATCAGCCCCAGCATTTT.

Ten or more counts support this clonotype. This chain uses TRBV6-2 or TRBV6-3 with TRBJ1-5; no clear D gene. Trimming shortened V by 7 bases and J by 0 bases, and 16 bases separated the two germline ends. The CDR3 totals 16 residues. Germline V gene sequence: CDR1 MNHEY, CDR2 SVGEGT. CDR3 coding DNA: TGTGCCAGCACCCCCACCCGCGGAACTAGCAATCAGCCCCAGCATTTT. Protein product: CASTPTRGTSNQPQHF.

This clonotype was seen many times. The V call is TRBV7-3, the J call TRBJ2-3; D is ambiguous. CDR1 and CDR2 (germline): SGHTA, FQGTGA. Trimming cost V 5 bases and J 3 bases, with 15 bases left between them. There are 15 residues in the CDR3. The CDR3 sequence is CASSPQGLWTDTQYF. The CDR3 region has the DNA TGTGCCAGCAGCCCTCAAGGGCTGTGGACAGATACGCAGTATTTT.

This clonotype turned up a few times. The gene calls are TRBV2 and TRBJ2-2, with TRBD1 matching 9 bases. From germline, CDR1 is SNHLY and CDR2 FYNNEI. This CDR3 is 14 amino acids long. The J segment lost 5 bases and the V segment lost 6 bases, leaving 4 bases of the junction unmatched. CDR3: CASRGTGRTGELFF. The CDR3 bases are TGTGCCAGCAGGGGGACAGGGCGGACCGGGGAGCTGTTTTTT.

V and J are TRBV28 and TRBJ2-7, with D possibly matching TRBD2 (6 bases). In germline, CDR1 is MDHEN, CDR2 SYDVKM. The V end lost 2 bases, the J end lost 0 bases, and 11 bases lay between the germline ends. The CDR3 spans 15 residues. The DNA of the CDR3 is TGTGCCAGCAGTTTAGGGGGGATGTCCTCCTACGAGCAGTACTTC. As protein: CASSLGGMSSYEQYF.